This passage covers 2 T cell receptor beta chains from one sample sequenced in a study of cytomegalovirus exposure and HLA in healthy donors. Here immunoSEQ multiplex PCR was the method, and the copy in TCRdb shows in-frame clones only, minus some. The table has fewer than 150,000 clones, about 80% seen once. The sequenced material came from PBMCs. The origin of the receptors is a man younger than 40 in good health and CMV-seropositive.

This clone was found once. The CDR3 reads CASSLIPGNGYTF. The CDR3 bases are TGTGCCAGCAGCTTAATCCCAGGGAATGGCTACACCTTC. The V call is TRBV7-9, the J call TRBJ1-2; D is possibly TRBD1 (5 bases). CDR3 size: 13 residues. V lost 2 bases and J lost 6, with 10 bases in between. Germline-derived CDR1 and CDR2 are SEHNR and FQNEAQ (reference sequence).

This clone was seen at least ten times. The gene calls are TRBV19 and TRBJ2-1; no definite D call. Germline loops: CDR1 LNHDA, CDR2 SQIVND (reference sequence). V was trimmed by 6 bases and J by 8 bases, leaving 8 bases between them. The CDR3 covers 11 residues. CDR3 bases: TGTGCCAGTAGAACTGGGCATGAGCAGTTCTTC. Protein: CASRTGHEQFF.